The 26 T cell receptor beta chains reported below all come from one sample, sequenced in a study of cytomegalovirus exposure and HLA in healthy donors. The PCR employed 60 Vbeta primers together with 13 Jbeta primers. Measured with immunoSEQ multiplex PCR; TCRdb has only the in-frame clones, and not every one. The sample carries approximately 64,000 clones, over 70% recorded once. Sequencing was carried out using PBMCs. Receptor source: a male donor in good health and CMV-seropositive.

Turning to this clone: At one end, the junction sequence differs from germline, possibly due to a read error. This sample includes further DNA sequences coding for the same CDR3. The chain has TRBV5-1 and TRBJ1-5; weak D call: TRBD1 (5 bases). Per germline, CDR1 SGHRS and CDR2 YFSETQ. This CDR3 has 13 amino acids. CDR3 loop: CASSLGGEQPQHF. The CDR3 region has the DNA TGCGCTAGCAGCTTGGGGGGAGAACAGCCCCAGCATTTT. Full variable domain (rest looked up from reference TRBV5-1 and TRBJ1-5): KAGVTQTPRYLIKTRGQQVTLSCSPISGHRSVSWYQQTPGQGLQFLFEYFSETQRNKGNFPGRFSGRQFSNSRSEMNVSTLELGDSALYLCASSLGGEQPQHFGDGTRLSIL.

The chain carries TRBV18 and TRBJ1-6; D uncertain. The germline V and J ends were trimmed by 4 bases and 16 bases, with 14 bases remaining between them. Germline CDR1 reads KGHSH; CDR2 reads LQKENI. The CDR3 runs 12 residues. CDR3 DNA: TGTGCCAGCTCACTTACCACTCCCGAACTCCACTTT. Translation gives CASSLTTPELHF.

CDR3 sequence: CASRRTGGSEAFF. The CDR3 bases are TGTGCCAGCAGGAGAACAGGGGGTTCTGAAGCTTTCTTT. The chain links TRBV28 to TRBJ1-1; 8 nucleotides line up with TRBD1. Germline CDR1 is MDHEN and CDR2 is SYDVKM. The CDR3 sequence is 13 residues long. The V gene end was trimmed by 6 bases and the J gene end by 6 bases; junction bases not matched to a gene: 6.

The chain employs TRBV18 and TRBJ2-7; D is perhaps TRBD1 (5 bases). CDR1 KGHSH and CDR2 LQKENI come from the germline V gene. Trimming stripped 3 bases from V and 12 bases from J, with 12 bases between. The CDR3 consists of 11 residues. CDR3 in amino acids: CASSPGQGPYF. In DNA, the CDR3 is TGTGCCAGCTCACCTGGCCAGGGCCCGTACTTC.

The V and J genes are TRBV19 and TRBJ1-5; 9 bases fit TRBD1. V shed 5 bases and J 3 bases; nucleotides not matched to a gene: 2. Germline V CDR1 and CDR2: LNHDA, SQIVND (reference sequence). The CDR3 length is 14 residues. Here the CDR3 reads CASSRTGVNQPQHF. CDR3 nucleotides: TGTGCCAGTAGTCGGACAGGGGTCAATCAGCCCCAGCATTTT.

This chain connects TRBV4-1 to TRBJ1-1, with no clear D. In germline, CDR1 is MGHRA, CDR2 YSYEKL. CDR3 length: 12 residues. V was clipped by 8 bases and J by 0 bases, with 7 bases between them. The CDR3, as DNA: TGCGCCAGCGGCACGATGAACACTGAAGCTTTCTTT. Its translation: CASGTMNTEAFF.

This chain joins TRBV4-2 and TRBJ1-5, with D perhaps matching TRBD1 (6 bases). The CDR3 has 17 residues. In germline, CDR1 is LGHNA, CDR2 YNFKEQ. Trimming took off 0 bases at V and 0 bases at J, with 12 bases between the two ends. This CDR3 reads CASSQDRGSYSNQPQHF. CDR3 nucleotide sequence: TGTGCCAGCAGCCAAGACAGGGGCAGTTATAGCAATCAGCCCCAGCATTTT.

This chain connects TRBV7-2 to TRBJ2-3; 9 bases are shared with TRBD2. Germline values: CDR1 SGHTA, CDR2 FQGNSA. The V and J ends lost 1 base and 4 bases, in that order; junction bases with no gene match: 6. This CDR3 has 16 residues. The CDR3, as DNA: TGTGCCAGCAGCTTAGGCTGGGCGGGGGGGGCAGATACGCAGTATTTT. Protein sequence: CASSLGWAGGADTQYF.

J is TRBJ2-5 and V is TRBV7-9; 9 nucleotides match TRBD1. V was clipped by 3 bases and J by 6 bases; unmatched bases: 11. CDR1 and CDR2 from the germline V gene are SEHNR and FQNEAQ (reference sequence). The CDR3 contains 16 residues. In nucleotides, the CDR3 is TGTGCCAGCAGCTTGGGGGAAACAGGGGGCACGAAGACCCAGTACTTC. Translated: CASSLGETGGTKTQYF. Filled out from reference TRBV7-9 and TRBJ2-5, the complete variable domain reads DTGVSQNPRHKITKRGQNVTFRCDPISEHNRLYWYRQTLGQGPEFLTYFQNEAQLEKSRLLSDRFSAERPKGSFSTLEIQRTEQGDSAMYLCASSLGETGGTKTQYFGPGTRLLVL.

This chain links TRBV4-2 with TRBJ1-2; no definite D call. In germline, CDR1 is LGHNA, CDR2 YNFKEQ. The CDR3 has 14 amino acids. V was shortened by 0 bases and J by 0 bases, with 5 bases between the two germline ends. DNA for the CDR3: TGTGCCAGCAGCCAAGACATCCCTAACTATGGCTACACCTTC. Amino acids: CASSQDIPNYGYTF.

The chain uses TRBV9 and TRBJ2-7; TRBD2 matches 9 bases. The CDR3 runs to 16 residues. The trim removed 2 bases at V and 3 bases at J, leaving 9 bases unmatched. Germline V gene sequence: CDR1 SGDLS, CDR2 YYNGEE. The CDR3 loop is CASSVAGSGGNYEQYF. CDR3 in DNA: TGTGCCAGCAGCGTGGCGGGCAGCGGGGGGAACTACGAGCAGTACTTC.

The chain is built from TRBV18 and TRBJ1-5, with a possible D match to TRBD1 (5 bases). This CDR3 has 21 residues. V lost 0 bases to trimming and J lost 0 bases, with 24 bases between them. Looked up from germline, CDR1 is KGHSH and CDR2 is LQKENI. In nucleotides, the CDR3 is TGTGCCAGCTCACCACCGTCCCAGGGTAGCCAACAAAGGTATAGCAATCAGCCCCAGCATTTT. It translates to CASSPPSQGSQQRYSNQPQHF.

This sequence joins TRBV4-3 and TRBJ1-6; 8 bases fit TRBD1. Germline CDR1 and CDR2: LGHNA and YSLEER. This CDR3 has 15 amino acids. J was trimmed by 9 bases and V by 3 bases; bases with no gene match: 7. CDR3 sequence (DNA): TGCGCCAGCAGCCAGAAGCAGGGGGCAGGTTCACCCCTCCACTTT. It encodes CASSQKQGAGSPLHF.

The chain carries TRBV15 and TRBJ2-5; tentatively, D is TRBD1 (6 bases). The CDR3 length is 14 residues. Trimming pared 0 bases from V and 2 bases from J, leaving 7 bases between. Germline lookup yields CDR1 LNHNV and CDR2 YYDKDF (reference sequence). Here the CDR3 reads CATSRDRGQETQYF. In DNA form, the CDR3 reads TGTGCCACCAGCAGAGACAGGGGACAAGAGACCCAGTACTTC.

This chain connects TRBV9 to TRBJ2-3; perhaps TRBD2 as D (7 bases). Trimming took 3 bases from V and 1 from J, leaving 21 bases between them. Germline CDR1 is SGDLS and CDR2 is YYNGEE. The CDR3 has 18 amino acids. Here the CDR3 DNA reads TGTGCCAGCAGCGACCCCCCGGGGGGCAACTACGGCACAGATACGCAGTATTTT. Protein sequence: CASSDPPGGNYGTDTQYF.

The V and J genes are TRBV2 and TRBJ1-5, with a weak D call TRBD1 (5 bases). Germline V gives CDR1 SNHLY, CDR2 FYNNEI. CDR3 length: 14 residues. V lost 2 bases to trimming and J lost 4 bases, with 9 bases between them. CDR3 in DNA: TGTGCCAGCAGTGAATCAGGGATGAATCAGCCCCAGCATTTT. Translation: CASSESGMNQPQHF.

Details on this clone: Other DNA sequences from this sample encode an identical CDR3 as well. The gene calls are TRBV4-1 and TRBJ2-2; the D is unclear. V shed 4 bases and J shed 4 bases, with 10 bases lying between them. Looked up from germline, CDR1 is MGHRA and CDR2 is YSYEKL. This CDR3 comprises 14 residues. The CDR3, as DNA: TGCGCCAGCAGCCGAGATCGGAGCACCGGGGAGCTGTTTTTT. The encoded protein is CASSRDRSTGELFF.

This chain links TRBV7-3 with TRBJ2-3, with TRBD2 as a possible D gene (5 bases). Germline V lookup: CDR1 SGHTA, CDR2 FQGTGA. The V and J ends lost 3 bases and 2 bases respectively, with 12 bases between them. There are 15 residues in the CDR3. CDR3 residues: CASSLGLASTDTQYF. CDR3 bases: TGTGCCAGCAGCTTGGGTCTAGCTTCCACAGATACGCAGTATTTT.

This clone was counted only a few times. The gene calls are TRBV21-1 and TRBJ1-4; the D segment call TRBD1 is taken from the table without a DNA check. TRBV21-1 is a pseudogene locus. The CDR3 is 15 residues long. For the CDR3, the DNA is TGTGCCAGCAGCAAAGGGGACAAGACGAATGAAAAACTGTTTTTT. Translation: CASSKGDKTNEKLFF.

This chain links TRBV11-2 with TRBJ2-3, with D possibly being TRBD1 (5 bases). CDR1 is SGHAT, CDR2 FQNNGV, per germline. CDR3 size: 12 residues. Trimming stripped 9 bases from V and 6 bases from J, with 13 bases between. As DNA, the CDR3 is TGTGCCAGTGGGGCCCTGGGTGATACGCAGTATTTT. This sequence encodes CASGALGDTQYF.

A few counts support this clone. The rearrangement uses TRBV5-1 and TRBJ2-1, with 9 bases fitting TRBD2. Per germline, CDR1 SGHRS and CDR2 YFSETQ. V trimming: 5 bases; J trimming: 7 bases; junction bases outside the gene matches: 13. This CDR3 has 16 residues. CDR3: CASRRSGTSRRNEQFF. Here the CDR3 DNA reads TGCGCCAGCAGGCGTTCCGGGACTAGCAGGAGGAATGAGCAGTTCTTC.

The chain uses TRBV7-9 and TRBJ1-2, with D unresolved. CDR1 is SEHNR and CDR2 is FQNEAQ in the germline V gene (reference sequence). The V end was cut by 5 bases, the J end by 4 bases, with 11 bases between. The CDR3 is 13 amino acids. CDR3 residues: CASSPPGSYGYTF. The CDR3 coding sequence is TGTGCCAGCAGCCCGCCGGGTTCCTATGGCTACACCTTC.

V gene TRBV7-2 combines with J gene TRBJ1-2, with D unresolved. The CDR3 totals 14 residues. Germline CDR1 reads SGHTA; CDR2 reads FQGNSA. Trimming stripped 1 base from V and 6 bases from J, with 12 bases between. The CDR3 protein is CASSLEAGTNGYTF. The CDR3 region has the DNA TGTGCCAGCAGCTTAGAGGCAGGAACCAATGGCTACACCTTC.

The gene calls are TRBV7-6 and TRBJ2-7; tentative D call: TRBD2 (6 bases). CDR1 is SGHVS, CDR2 FNYEAQ, per germline. The CDR3 sequence is 14 residues long. Trimming removed 3 bases from V and 9 bases from J, with 18 bases in between. Here the CDR3 DNA reads TGTGCCAGCAGCTTGGACTACCTGGGGGGAGGGCAGTACTTC. Protein: CASSLDYLGGGQYF.

The J gene is TRBJ2-5, the V gene TRBV7-8; 14 bases map to TRBD2. Germline V gives CDR1 SGHVS, CDR2 FQNEAQ. V shed 1 base, J shed 5 bases, and the junction held 6 bases outside the gene matches. The CDR3 covers 17 residues. In DNA form, the CDR3 reads TGTGCCAGCAGCTTAGACCGACTAGCGGGGGGGCCGGAGACCCAGTACTTC. Residues: CASSLDRLAGGPETQYF.

This chain connects TRBV4-3 to TRBJ1-2; D not resolved. Germline V CDR1 and CDR2: LGHNA, YSLEER. With 0 bases removed from V and 2 bases from J, the gap between germline ends came to 10 bases. This CDR3 contains 15 residues. CDR3 coding DNA: TGCGCCAGCAGCCAAGAGAACAGTCAAAACTATGGCTACACCTTC. Translating gives CASSQENSQNYGYTF.